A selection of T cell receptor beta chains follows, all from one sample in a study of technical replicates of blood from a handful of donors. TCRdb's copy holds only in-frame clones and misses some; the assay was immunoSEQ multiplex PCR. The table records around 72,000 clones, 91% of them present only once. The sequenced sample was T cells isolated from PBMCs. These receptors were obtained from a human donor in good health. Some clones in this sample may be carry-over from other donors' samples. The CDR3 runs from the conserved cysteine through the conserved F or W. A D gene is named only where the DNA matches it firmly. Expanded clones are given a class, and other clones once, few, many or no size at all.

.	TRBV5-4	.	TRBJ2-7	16	TGTGCCAGCAGCTTGAGGACGGGAGCCCCCTACGGAGAGCAGTACTTC	CASSLRTGAPYGEQYF
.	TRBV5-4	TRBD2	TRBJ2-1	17	TGTGCCAGCAGCCTGAAGACTAGCGGGAGGGGTGCTGGTGAGCAGTTCTTC	CASSLKTSGRGAGEQFF
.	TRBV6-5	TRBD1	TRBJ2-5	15	TGTGCCAGCATTCCCTCCAGGGGGTCAGGGGAGACCCAGTACTTC	CASIPSRGSGETQYF
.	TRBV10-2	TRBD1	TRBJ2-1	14	TGCGCCAGCAGCCGGGACAGGGGATACAATGAGCAGTTCTTC	CASSRDRGYNEQFF
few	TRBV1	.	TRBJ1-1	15	TGCACCAGCAGCCACAAGGACGGGATGAACACTGAAGCTTTCTTT	CTSSHKDGMNTEAFF
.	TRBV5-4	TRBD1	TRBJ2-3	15	TGTGCCAGCAGCTTGGAGGGACAGCCCACTGATACGCAGTATTTT	CASSLEGQPTDTQYF
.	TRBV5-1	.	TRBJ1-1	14	TGCGCCAGCAGCTTGGGGGGAGGGAACACTGAAGCTTTCTTT	CASSLGGGNTEAFF
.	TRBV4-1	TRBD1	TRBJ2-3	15	TGCGCCAGCAGGCGACCAGGGGGCAGGACAGATACGCAGTATTTT	CASRRPGGRTDTQYF
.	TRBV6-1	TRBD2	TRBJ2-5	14	TGTGCCAGCATTCACAGCGGGGTCCAAGAGACCCAGTACTTC	CASIHSGVQETQYF
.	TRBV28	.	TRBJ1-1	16	TGTGCCAGCAGTACACCAGGCAGGGGTTGGGGGACTGAAGCTTTCTTT	CASSTPGRGWGTEAFF
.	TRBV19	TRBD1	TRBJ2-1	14	TGTGCCAGTAGTATCGGACAGGGCTACAATGAGCAGTTCTTC	CASSIGQGYNEQFF
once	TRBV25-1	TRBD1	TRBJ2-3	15	TGTGCCAGTCAACTCGGGACAGGGTCTTCAGATACGCAGTATTTT	CASQLGTGSSDTQYF
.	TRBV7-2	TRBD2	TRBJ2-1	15	TGTGCCAGCAACCTATTAGCGGGGGGTTACAATGAGCAGTTCTTC	CASNLLAGGYNEQFF
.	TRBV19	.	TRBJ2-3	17	TGTGCCAGTAGTATAAACGGCGGCAGGGGTAAGATAGATACGCAGTATTTT	CASSINGGRGKIDTQYF
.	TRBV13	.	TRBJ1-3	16	TGTGCCAGCAGCACTCCACAGGGAATCTCTGGAAACACCATATATTTT	CASSTPQGISGNTIYF
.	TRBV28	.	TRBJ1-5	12	TGTGCCAGCAAACCCTCGGGGCAGCCCCAGCATTTT	CASKPSGQPQHF
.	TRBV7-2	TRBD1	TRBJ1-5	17	TGTGCCAGCAGCTTAGGACGGCCGGGACAGGGTAATCAGCCCCAGCATTTT	CASSLGRPGQGNQPQHF
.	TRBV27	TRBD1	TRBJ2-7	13	TGTGCCAGCAGACTACAGGGGGAATACGAGCAGTACTTC	CASRLQGEYEQYF
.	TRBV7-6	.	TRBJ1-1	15	TGTGCCAGCAGCTTATCCCAAGCGGGGAACACTGAAGCTTTCTTT	CASSLSQAGNTEAFF
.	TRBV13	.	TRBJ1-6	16	TGTGCCAGCAGCCCCAACAGGGACGATACGGGCTCACCCCTCCACTTT	CASSPNRDDTGSPLHF
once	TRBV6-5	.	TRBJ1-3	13	TGTGCCAGCACCCCCCGCTCTGGAAACACCATATATTTT	CASTPRSGNTIYF
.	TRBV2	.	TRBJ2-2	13	TGTGCCAGCAGTGTTGAGCGGACCGGGGAGCTGTTTTTT	CASSVERTGELFF
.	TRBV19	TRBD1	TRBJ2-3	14	TGTGCCAGTTGGACAGGGTGGGGGACAGATACGCAGTATTTT	CASWTGWGTDTQYF
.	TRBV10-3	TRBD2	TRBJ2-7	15	TGTGCCATCAGTGAAGTAGGACTAGCGGACTACGAGCAGTACTTC	CAISEVGLADYEQYF
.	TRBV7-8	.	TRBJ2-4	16	TGTGCCAGCAGCTCGTGGAGCGAAGTAGCCAAAAACATTCAGTACTTC	CASSSWSEVAKNIQYF
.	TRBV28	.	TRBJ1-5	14	TGTGCCAGCAGTCCCGGGAGTGGTAATCAGCCCCAGCATTTT	CASSPGSGNQPQHF
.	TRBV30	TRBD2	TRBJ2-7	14	TGTGCCTGGAAACGCGGGGGGAGCTCCTACGAGCAGTACTTC	CAWKRGGSSYEQYF
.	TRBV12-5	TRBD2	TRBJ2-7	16	TGTGCTAGTGGTCTCATGACTAGCGGGAGGAACTACGAGCAGTACTTC	CASGLMTSGRNYEQYF
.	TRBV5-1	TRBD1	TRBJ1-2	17	TGCGCCAGCAGCTCTCCGAATACAGGGGAAGCTAACTATGGCTACACCTTC	CASSSPNTGEANYGYTF
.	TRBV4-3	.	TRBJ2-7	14	TGCGCCAGCAGCCAAGATCCCGCGAGCCGCGAGCAGTACTTC	CASSQDPASREQYF
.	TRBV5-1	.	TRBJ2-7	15	TGCGCCAGCAGCTTGGTGCCGCGGGGAACCTACGAGCAGTACTTC	CASSLVPRGTYEQYF
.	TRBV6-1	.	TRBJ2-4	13	TGTGCCAGCACCCCTCTAGCCAAAAACATTCAGTACTTC	CASTPLAKNIQYF
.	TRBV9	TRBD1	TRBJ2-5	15	TGTGCCAGCAGCCCTCAGGACAGGATCCAAGAGACCCAGTACTTC	CASSPQDRIQETQYF
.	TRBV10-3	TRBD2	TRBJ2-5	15	TGTGCCATCAGAGGGACTCTAGCGGACCAAGAGACCCAGTACTTC	CAIRGTLADQETQYF
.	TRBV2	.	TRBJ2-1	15	TGTGCCAGCCTAGGAACTAGGAGCTCCTACAATGAGCAGTTCTTC	CASLGTRSSYNEQFF
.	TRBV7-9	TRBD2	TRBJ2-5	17	TGTGCCAGCAGACGACCCGATAGCGGGGGTCTCCAAGAGACCCAGTACTTC	CASRRPDSGGLQETQYF
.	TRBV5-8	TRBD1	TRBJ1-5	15	TGTGCCAGCAGCTACGACAGGGGGGTGTATCAGCCCCAGCATTTT	CASSYDRGVYQPQHF
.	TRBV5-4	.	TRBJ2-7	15	TGTGCCAGCAGCTTGATTAAGCGCCCCTCCTACGAGCAGTACTTC	CASSLIKRPSYEQYF
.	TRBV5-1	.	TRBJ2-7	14	TGCGCCAGCAGCTTGTCGGCAGGGTACTACGAGCAGTACTTC	CASSLSAGYYEQYF
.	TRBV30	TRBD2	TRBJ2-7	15	TGTGCCTGGAGTGTAGGAGCGGGGGGGACCTACGAGCAGTACTTC	CAWSVGAGGTYEQYF
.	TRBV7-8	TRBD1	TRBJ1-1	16	TGTGCCAGCAGCCTAATCGGGACAGGGCCGAACACTGAAGCTTTCTTT	CASSLIGTGPNTEAFF
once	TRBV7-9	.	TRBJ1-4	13	TGTGCCAGCAGCCTCCCCGCAGGTGAAAAACTGTTTTTT	CASSLPAGEKLFF
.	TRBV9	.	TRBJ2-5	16	TGTGCCAGCAGCGCGGGACTCGCACCTCTCCAAGAGACCCAGTACTTC	CASSAGLAPLQETQYF
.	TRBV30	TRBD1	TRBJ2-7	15	TGTGCCTGGACCCACCCAGACAGGGCTTTTTACGAGCAGTACTTC	CAWTHPDRAFYEQYF
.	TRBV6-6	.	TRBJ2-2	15	TGTGCCAGCAGTCCCCCCCGGGGGGCTGACGGGGAGCTGTTTTTT	CASSPPRGADGELFF
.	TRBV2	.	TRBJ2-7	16	TGTGCCAGCAGCGCCGCCGGAGGGCCCTCCTACTTCGAGCAGTACTTC	CASSAAGGPSYFEQYF
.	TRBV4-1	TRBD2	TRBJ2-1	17	TGCGCCAGCAGCCAAGAGTTCCGGCTAGCGGAAATCAATGAGCAGTTCTTC	CASSQEFRLAEINEQFF
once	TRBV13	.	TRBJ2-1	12	TGTGCCAGCAGCTCAGGGTCGAATGAGCAGTTCTTC	CASSSGSNEQFF
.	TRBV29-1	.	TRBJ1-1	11	TGCAGCGATTTCCGTCAGACTGAAGCTTTCTTT	CSDFRQTEAFF
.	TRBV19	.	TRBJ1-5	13	TGTGCCAGTGACGACAGGAGCAATCAGCCCCAGCATTTT	CASDDRSNQPQHF
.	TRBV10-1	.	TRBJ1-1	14	TGCGCCAGCAGGCTATACCCCGGGACAACTGAAGCTTTCTTT	CASRLYPGTTEAFF
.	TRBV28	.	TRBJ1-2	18	TGTGCCAGCAGTTTGACCCCGTGGGTCAGGGCGCTTAACTATGGCTACACCTTC	CASSLTPWVRALNYGYTF
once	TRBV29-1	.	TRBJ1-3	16	TGCAGCGTGGGGGGGGTCCCAGCACTCTCTGGAAACACCATATATTTT	CSVGGVPALSGNTIYF
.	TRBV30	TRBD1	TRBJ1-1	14	TGTGCCTGGAGCAAAAAACAGGGGAAGGGTGAAGCTTTCTTT	CAWSKKQGKGEAFF
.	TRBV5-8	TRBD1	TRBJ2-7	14	TGTGCCAGCAGCGCGCCGGGACAGGGGGCCGAGCAGTACTTC	CASSAPGQGAEQYF
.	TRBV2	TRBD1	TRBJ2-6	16	TGTGCCAGCAATATGGACAGGGGAGCAGGGGCCAACGTCCTGACTTTC	CASNMDRGAGANVLTF
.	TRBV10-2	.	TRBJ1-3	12	TGCGCCAGCAGTCGAGGGGGAAACACCATATATTTT	CASSRGGNTIYF
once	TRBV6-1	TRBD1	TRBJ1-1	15	TGTGCCAGCATGGGACAGGGGGCGCTTCGGACTGAAGCTTTCTTT	CASMGQGALRTEAFF
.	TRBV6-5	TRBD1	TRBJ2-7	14	TGTGCCAGCAGCGGGACAGGGGGCAGGTACGAGCAGTACTTC	CASSGTGGRYEQYF